This T cell receptor (beta chain) was profiled in a study of blood T cell repertoires in COVID-19. Libraries were prepared by immunoSEQ multiplex PCR; TCRdb keeps only in-frame clonotypes and omits some of them. The sample has approximately 160,000 clones, approximately 81% seen once. V was pared by 1 base and J by 6 bases, with 13 bases between. The CDR3 contains 14 residues. Germline V gene lookup returns CDR1 LGHDT and CDR2 YNNKEL (reference sequence). Material: PBMCs or T cells enriched from blood (not recorded which). The chain recombines TRBV3-1 (or the pseudogene TRBV3-2) with TRBJ2-7, with D possibly being TRBD2 (5 bases). The TCR was taken from a woman aged 50 to 60 who had recovered from COVID-19. CDR3 nucleotides: TGTGCCAGCAGCCAAGTCGGGAAGATAACCGAGCAGTACTTC. Protein product: CASSQVGKITEQYF.